One sample yielded the 6 T cell receptor beta chains listed below, sequenced in a study of blood T cell repertoires in COVID-19. TCRdb keeps only in-frame clones here, not all; method: immunoSEQ multiplex PCR. This sample has about 250,000 clones, with less than 85% found just once. The sequenced sample was peripheral blood. Receptors originate from a woman older than 75 with active or convalescent COVID-19.

The V gene is TRBV28, the J gene TRBJ2-3; D unclear. Germline CDR1 reads MDHEN; CDR2 reads SYDVKM. Trimming left V 4 bases short and J 8 bases short, with 13 bases between. CDR3 length: 13 residues. CDR3 sequence: CASSSSDGRTQYF. CDR3 bases: TGTGCCAGCAGTTCGAGTGATGGGCGTACGCAGTATTTT.

The chain combines TRBV10-3 with TRBJ1-2; 8 bases match TRBD1. Trimming cost V 6 bases and J 1 base; bases outside gene matches: 4. In germline, CDR1 is ENHRY, CDR2 SYGVKD. This CDR3 region has 14 residues. The CDR3 loop is CAISPDRGNYGYTF. The CDR3 coding sequence is TGTGCCATCAGCCCCGACAGGGGTAACTATGGCTACACCTTC.

The genes are TRBV6-2 or TRBV6-3 and TRBJ2-3, with 10 bases fitting TRBD2. Per the germline V gene, CDR1 is MNHEY and CDR2 is SVGEGT. J lost 4 bases, V lost 4 bases, and 8 bases had no gene match. The length of the CDR3 is 16 residues. The CDR3 spells CASSFTLAGEADTQYF. In DNA, the CDR3 is TGTGCCAGCAGTTTCACTCTAGCGGGAGAGGCAGATACGCAGTATTTT.

Remarks on this clone: Other nucleotide sequences from this sample produce the same CDR3. The chain carries TRBV28 and TRBJ2-3; 9 bases match TRBD2. The CDR3 has 15 amino acids. The junction had 2 bases not matched to a gene; V was cut back by 3 bases and J by 1 base. Germline-derived CDR1 and CDR2 are MDHEN and SYDVKM. The CDR3 reads CASSLLAGRTDTQYF. DNA for the CDR3: TGTGCCAGCAGTTTGCTAGCGGGGCGCACAGATACGCAGTATTTT.

This clone was found once. The rearrangement uses TRBV18 and TRBJ1-5; 9 nucleotides line up with TRBD1. V lost 6 bases, J lost 7 bases, and 10 bases stayed unmatched. CDR3 length equals 15 residues. Germline V CDR1 and CDR2: KGHSH, LQKENI. CDR3 region: CASSRDHRGQQPQHF. In DNA form, the CDR3 reads TGTGCCAGCTCCCGGGACCACAGGGGGCAGCAGCCCCAGCATTTT.

V gene TRBV28 combines with J gene TRBJ2-2; 9 bases are a match to TRBD2. V shed 7 bases and J 2 bases; nucleotides not matched to a gene: 8. In germline, CDR1 is MDHEN, CDR2 SYDVKM. The CDR3 loop spans 16 amino acids. As DNA, the CDR3 is TGTGCCAGCACCCTTAGCGGGGGATATAACACCGGGGAGCTGTTTTTT. Its protein is CASTLSGGYNTGELFF.